The rows below give T cell receptor beta chains drawn from one sample of a study of beta chain features in type 1 diabetes. The assay was immunoSEQ multiplex PCR, and TCRdb's table has in-frame clones only and misses some. Of 350,000 to 400,000 clones in the sample, around 15% were seen once. Input material: naive CD4+ T cells from blood. These receptors all stem from a woman aged 18-29 years in good health. CDR3s include the opening cysteine and the closing phenylalanine or tryptophan. D genes are given only for firm matches. Clone size is stated in some rows and not others, as once, few, many or a class when expanded.

V gene: TRBV9; clone size: few; J gene: TRBJ1-2; D gene: NA; CDR3 protein: CASSDQNRESFYGYTF; CDR3 DNA: TGTGCCAGCAGCGACCAAAACAGGGAAAGCTTCTATGGCTACACCTTC
V gene: TRBV29-1; clone size: NA; J gene: TRBJ2-1; D gene: TRBD1; CDR3 protein: CSVASGTGFPNEQFF; CDR3 DNA: TGCAGCGTTGCCTCCGGGACAGGGTTTCCCAATGAGCAGTTCTTC
V gene: TRBV2; clone size: few; J gene: TRBJ2-5; D gene: NA; CDR3 protein: CASAQSGETQYF; CDR3 DNA: TGTGCCAGCGCCCAGTCCGGGGAGACCCAGTACTTC
V gene: TRBV28; clone size: NA; J gene: TRBJ2-7; D gene: NA; CDR3 protein: CASSSPGLESYEQYF; CDR3 DNA: TGTGCCAGCAGTTCTCCGGGACTCGAATCCTACGAGCAGTACTTC
V gene: TRBV6-4; clone size: few; J gene: TRBJ1-1; D gene: NA; CDR3 protein: CASSAQGIGTEAFF; CDR3 DNA: TGTGCCAGCAGTGCACAGGGAATAGGAACTGAAGCTTTCTTT
V gene: TRBV29-1; clone size: few; J gene: TRBJ2-7; D gene: TRBD2; CDR3 protein: CSVAGSGSRYEQYF; CDR3 DNA: TGCAGCGTTGCTGGGAGCGGGAGTAGGTACGAGCAGTACTTC
V gene: TRBV18; clone size: NA; J gene: TRBJ2-5; D gene: TRBD1; CDR3 protein: CASSPGQAKQETQYF; CDR3 DNA: TGTGCCAGCTCACCGGGACAGGCGAAGCAAGAGACCCAGTACTTC
V gene: TRBV19; clone size: NA; J gene: TRBJ1-2; D gene: NA; CDR3 protein: CASRGGGYGYTF; CDR3 DNA: TGTGCCAGTCGTGGGGGCGGCTATGGCTACACCTTC
V gene: TRBV20-1; clone size: few; J gene: TRBJ2-5; D gene: NA; CDR3 protein: CSAFGTETQYF; CDR3 DNA: TGCAGTGCCTTTGGCACGGAGACCCAGTACTTC
V gene: TRBV12-2; clone size: NA; J gene: TRBJ2-1; D gene: NA; CDR3 protein: CASRQNWSSYNEQFF; CDR3 DNA: TGTGCAAGTCGTCAGAATTGGAGCTCCTACAATGAGCAGTTCTTC
V gene: TRBV19; clone size: NA; J gene: TRBJ1-2; D gene: NA; CDR3 protein: CASRISRSNYGYTF; CDR3 DNA: TGTGCCAGTAGGATATCGAGGTCCAACTATGGCTACACCTTC
V gene: TRBV30; clone size: NA; J gene: TRBJ1-5; D gene: NA; CDR3 protein: CAWSLRAGQPQHF; CDR3 DNA: TGTGCCTGGAGCCTTCGTGCCGGTCAGCCCCAGCATTTT
V gene: TRBV5-1; clone size: NA; J gene: TRBJ2-7; D gene: TRBD2; CDR3 protein: CASSQGLVTEQYF; CDR3 DNA: TGCGCCAGCAGCCAAGGACTAGTCACCGAGCAGTACTTC
V gene: TRBV28; clone size: NA; J gene: TRBJ1-1; D gene: NA; CDR3 protein: CASLLTGGAPFF; CDR3 DNA: TGTGCCAGCCTTTTAACGGGGGGGGCGCCGTTCTTT
V gene: TRBV7-2; clone size: few; J gene: TRBJ2-7; D gene: NA; CDR3 protein: CASSFGDYEQYF; CDR3 DNA: TGTGCCAGCAGCTTCGGGGATTACGAGCAGTACTTC
V gene: TRBV6-6; clone size: few; J gene: TRBJ2-5; D gene: NA; CDR3 protein: CASSYMRETQYF; CDR3 DNA: TGTGCCAGCAGTTACATGAGAGAGACCCAGTACTTC
V gene: TRBV6-1; clone size: few; J gene: TRBJ2-4; D gene: TRBD1; CDR3 protein: CASNADRRAKNIQYF; CDR3 DNA: TGTGCCAGCAACGCGGACAGGAGAGCCAAAAACATTCAGTACTTC
V gene: TRBV30; clone size: NA; J gene: TRBJ2-7; D gene: NA; CDR3 protein: CAWSSGLSEQYF; CDR3 DNA: TGTGCCTGGAGTTCTGGGCTCTCCGAGCAGTACTTC
V gene: TRBV5-1; clone size: NA; J gene: TRBJ2-5; D gene: TRBD2; CDR3 protein: CASSNDMGLAETQYF; CDR3 DNA: TGCGCCAGCAGCAACGATATGGGACTAGCGGAGACCCAGTACTTC
V gene: TRBV7-2; clone size: NA; J gene: TRBJ1-5; D gene: NA; CDR3 protein: CASSLVTRQGQPQHF; CDR3 DNA: TGTGCCAGCAGCTTAGTGACACGTCAGGGCCAGCCCCAGCATTTT
V gene: TRBV15; clone size: NA; J gene: TRBJ2-1; D gene: TRBD2; CDR3 protein: CATSREWTSGYNEQFF; CDR3 DNA: TGTGCCACCAGCAGAGAATGGACTAGCGGTTACAATGAGCAGTTCTTC
V gene: TRBV5-1; clone size: NA; J gene: TRBJ2-1; D gene: NA; CDR3 protein: CASTEVGGGGYNEQFF; CDR3 DNA: TGCGCCAGCACCGAGGTCGGGGGAGGGGGATACAATGAGCAGTTCTTC
V gene: TRBV19; clone size: NA; J gene: TRBJ2-5; D gene: TRBD1; CDR3 protein: CASRRQGQETQYF; CDR3 DNA: TGTGCCAGTAGACGACAGGGGCAAGAGACCCAGTACTTC
V gene: TRBV4-2; clone size: few; J gene: TRBJ2-3; D gene: TRBD1; CDR3 protein: CASSQVKGQEDTQYF; CDR3 DNA: TGTGCCAGCAGCCAAGTCAAAGGACAGGAAGATACGCAGTATTTT
V gene: TRBV28; clone size: NA; J gene: TRBJ2-7; D gene: NA; CDR3 protein: CASSLTGKAYEQYF; CDR3 DNA: TGTGCCAGCAGTTTAACAGGGAAAGCCTACGAGCAGTACTTC
V gene: TRBV7-3; clone size: NA; J gene: TRBJ1-3; D gene: NA; CDR3 protein: CASSLNPQGSSGNTIYF; CDR3 DNA: TGTGCCAGCAGCTTAAACCCCCAGGGAAGCTCTGGAAACACCATATATTTT
V gene: TRBV19; clone size: NA; J gene: TRBJ2-1; D gene: NA; CDR3 protein: CATTDLRREQFF; CDR3 DNA: TGTGCCACCACAGATTTACGTAGGGAGCAGTTCTTC
V gene: TRBV9; clone size: few; J gene: TRBJ2-1; D gene: NA; CDR3 protein: CASSVELLPYNEQFF; CDR3 DNA: TGTGCCAGCAGCGTAGAACTTCTTCCGTACAATGAGCAGTTCTTC
V gene: TRBV6-1; clone size: few; J gene: TRBJ2-1; D gene: TRBD2; CDR3 protein: CASSDLAGVSSNEQFF; CDR3 DNA: TGTGCCAGCAGTGACTTAGCGGGAGTGTCCTCCAATGAGCAGTTCTTC
V gene: TRBV10-3; clone size: NA; J gene: TRBJ1-1; D gene: NA; CDR3 protein: CAISEESLGTEAFF; CDR3 DNA: TGTGCCATCAGTGAAGAGTCCCTCGGGACTGAAGCTTTCTTT
V gene: TRBV7-3; clone size: NA; J gene: TRBJ2-2; D gene: NA; CDR3 protein: CASSLTAAGELFF; CDR3 DNA: TGTGCCAGCAGCTTAACGGCGGCCGGGGAGCTGTTTTTT
V gene: TRBV21-1; clone size: NA; J gene: TRBJ2-7; D gene: NA; CDR3 protein: CASRPSAGMSSEQYF; CDR3 DNA: TGTGCCAGCCGCCCATCAGCGGGAATGTCCAGCGAGCAGTACTTC
V gene: TRBV2; clone size: few; J gene: TRBJ2-1; D gene: NA; CDR3 protein: CASSIGGLKFF; CDR3 DNA: TGTGCCAGCAGTATAGGGGGTTTGAAGTTCTTC
V gene: TRBV5-1; clone size: NA; J gene: TRBJ2-7; D gene: NA; CDR3 protein: CASSLGSVNYEQYF; CDR3 DNA: TGCGCCAGCAGCTTGGGTAGCGTCAACTACGAGCAGTACTTC
V gene: TRBV4-1; clone size: few; J gene: TRBJ1-1; D gene: NA; CDR3 protein: CASSHQGWNTEAFF; CDR3 DNA: TGCGCCAGCAGCCATCAGGGGTGGAACACTGAAGCTTTCTTT
V gene: TRBV29-1; clone size: few; J gene: TRBJ2-1; D gene: TRBD2; CDR3 protein: CSVPGLRYNEQFF; CDR3 DNA: TGCAGCGTTCCGGGACTACGTTACAATGAGCAGTTCTTC
V gene: TRBV18; clone size: NA; J gene: TRBJ2-3; D gene: NA; CDR3 protein: CASSPTAADTQYF; CDR3 DNA: TGTGCCAGCTCACCTACAGCTGCAGATACGCAGTATTTT
V gene: TRBV7-9; clone size: NA; J gene: TRBJ1-5; D gene: NA; CDR3 protein: CASTRGGGRQPQHF; CDR3 DNA: TGTGCCAGTACCCGTGGGGGGGGTCGTCAGCCCCAGCATTTT
V gene: TRBV19; clone size: NA; J gene: TRBJ1-2; D gene: TRBD1; CDR3 protein: CASHRDRQRHGYTF; CDR3 DNA: TGTGCCTCCCACAGGGACAGGCAGAGGCATGGCTACACCTTC
V gene: TRBV28; clone size: NA; J gene: TRBJ1-2; D gene: NA; CDR3 protein: CANQDSTYGYTF; CDR3 DNA: TGTGCCAACCAGGACAGCACCTATGGCTACACCTTC
V gene: TRBV19; clone size: NA; J gene: TRBJ2-3; D gene: NA; CDR3 protein: CASQGMDTQYF; CDR3 DNA: TGTGCCAGCCAGGGGATGGATACGCAGTATTTT
V gene: TRBV29-1; clone size: NA; J gene: TRBJ2-7; D gene: NA; CDR3 protein: CSVEETSFYEQYF; CDR3 DNA: TGCAGCGTTGAAGAGACTAGTTTCTACGAGCAGTACTTC
V gene: TRBV29-1; clone size: NA; J gene: TRBJ1-2; D gene: TRBD1; CDR3 protein: CSVGGQGYGYTF; CDR3 DNA: TGCAGCGTTGGGGGACAGGGCTATGGCTACACCTTC
V gene: TRBV29-1; clone size: NA; J gene: TRBJ1-1; D gene: NA; CDR3 protein: CSVEMDRNTEAFF; CDR3 DNA: TGCAGCGTTGAAATGGACAGAAACACTGAAGCTTTCTTT
V gene: TRBV28; clone size: NA; J gene: TRBJ1-1; D gene: NA; CDR3 protein: CASSLASTEAFF; CDR3 DNA: TGTGCCAGCAGCTTGGCCTCCACTGAAGCTTTCTTT
V gene: TRBV6-6; clone size: NA; J gene: TRBJ2-1; D gene: NA; CDR3 protein: CASSTRDIRADEQFF; CDR3 DNA: TGTGCCAGCAGTACCCGGGACATACGGGCCGATGAGCAGTTCTTC
V gene: TRBV6-1; clone size: few; J gene: TRBJ1-1; D gene: TRBD1; CDR3 protein: CASKGQGRTEAFF; CDR3 DNA: TGTGCCAGCAAGGGACAGGGTCGGACTGAAGCTTTCTTT
V gene: TRBV5-4; clone size: few; J gene: TRBJ2-7; D gene: TRBD2; CDR3 protein: CASSRTSGSTYEQYF; CDR3 DNA: TGTGCCAGCAGTCGGACTAGCGGGTCTACCTACGAGCAGTACTTC
V gene: TRBV18; clone size: few; J gene: TRBJ2-3; D gene: NA; CDR3 protein: CASSPPQTDTQYF; CDR3 DNA: TGTGCCAGCTCACCACCGCAGACAGATACGCAGTATTTT
V gene: TRBV2; clone size: NA; J gene: TRBJ1-5; D gene: TRBD1; CDR3 protein: CASIWDRGPGQPQHF; CDR3 DNA: TGTGCCAGCATTTGGGACAGGGGGCCCGGTCAGCCCCAGCATTTT
V gene: TRBV7-2; clone size: NA; J gene: TRBJ2-5; D gene: NA; CDR3 protein: CASSQPGLRETQYF; CDR3 DNA: TGTGCCAGCAGCCAGCCGGGACTGAGGGAGACCCAGTACTTC
V gene: TRBV4-1; clone size: few; J gene: TRBJ2-1; D gene: TRBD2; CDR3 protein: CASSQVASGYNEQFF; CDR3 DNA: TGCGCCAGCAGCCAAGTCGCTAGCGGATACAATGAGCAGTTCTTC
V gene: TRBV5-6; clone size: NA; J gene: TRBJ2-1; D gene: TRBD1; CDR3 protein: CASSSGQMSYEQFF; CDR3 DNA: TGTGCCAGCAGCTCGGGACAGATGAGCTATGAGCAGTTCTTC
V gene: TRBV9; clone size: few; J gene: TRBJ2-7; D gene: TRBD2; CDR3 protein: CASSALAGGPGFDYEQYF; CDR3 DNA: TGTGCCAGCAGCGCACTAGCGGGAGGGCCCGGTTTCGACTACGAGCAGTACTTC
V gene: TRBV7-2; clone size: NA; J gene: TRBJ2-7; D gene: TRBD2; CDR3 protein: CASSLAGLAGAHEQYF; CDR3 DNA: TGTGCCAGCAGCTTAGCTGGGCTAGCGGGAGCTCACGAGCAGTACTTC
V gene: TRBV19; clone size: few; J gene: TRBJ2-4; D gene: NA; CDR3 protein: CASSGTGAKNIQYF; CDR3 DNA: TGTGCCAGTAGTGGTACAGGAGCCAAAAACATTCAGTACTTC
V gene: TRBV30; clone size: few; J gene: TRBJ1-1; D gene: TRBD1; CDR3 protein: CAWSVQGRGTEAFF; CDR3 DNA: TGTGCCTGGAGTGTACAGGGGCGGGGCACTGAAGCTTTCTTT
V gene: TRBV19; clone size: NA; J gene: TRBJ1-5; D gene: TRBD1; CDR3 protein: CASSIDRAGGTPQHF; CDR3 DNA: TGTGCCAGTAGTATAGACCGGGCAGGGGGGACCCCCCAGCATTTT
V gene: TRBV5-1; clone size: few; J gene: TRBJ1-1; D gene: TRBD1; CDR3 protein: CASSSGQGTNTEAFF; CDR3 DNA: TGCGCCAGCAGCTCAGGACAGGGGACGAACACTGAAGCTTTCTTT